The present TCR beta chain was sequenced within a study of cytomegalovirus exposure and HLA in healthy donors. Amplification used 60 Vbeta primers and 13 Jbeta primers. Some clones are missing from TCRdb's copy, which holds only in-frame ones; the method was immunoSEQ multiplex PCR. This table has some 170,000 clones, about 80% appearing once. Germline V gives CDR1 KGHSH, CDR2 LQKENI. CDR3 size: 13 residues. Trimming left V 2 bases short and J 4 bases short, with 7 bases between. Source material: PBMCs. This TCR derives from a man between 18 and 35 years old in good health and CMV-seropositive. V usage is TRBV18 and J usage is TRBJ2-3; no definite D call. CDR3 DNA: TGTGCCAGCTCACCAAACTCGCCAGATACGCAGTATTTT. Translated, it gives CASSPNSPDTQYF.